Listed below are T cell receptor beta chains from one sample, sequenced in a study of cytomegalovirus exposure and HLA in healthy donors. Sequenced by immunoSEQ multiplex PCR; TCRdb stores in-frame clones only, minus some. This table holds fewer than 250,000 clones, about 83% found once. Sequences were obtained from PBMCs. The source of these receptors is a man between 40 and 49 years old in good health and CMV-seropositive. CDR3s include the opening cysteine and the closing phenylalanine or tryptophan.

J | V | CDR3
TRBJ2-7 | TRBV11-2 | CASSTGLAGIYEQYF
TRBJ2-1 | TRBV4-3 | CASSQEGTNTVYNEQFF
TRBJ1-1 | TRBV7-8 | CASSLVVGGTEAFF
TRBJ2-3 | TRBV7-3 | CASSLGAGGPDTQYF
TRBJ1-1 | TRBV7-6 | CASSLGVRGTEAFF
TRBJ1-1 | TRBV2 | CASRNRGYSNTEAFF
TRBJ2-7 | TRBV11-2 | CASRPVRGPTYEQYF
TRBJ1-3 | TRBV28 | CASSQGSRGNTIYF
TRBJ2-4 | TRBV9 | CASSVNSGSSKNIQYF
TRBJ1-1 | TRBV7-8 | CASSFAQGRTEAFF
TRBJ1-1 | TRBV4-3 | CASSQALTVNTEAFF
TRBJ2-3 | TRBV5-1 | CASSLGVAGVSRVYTDTQYF
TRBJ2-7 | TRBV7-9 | CASSASGSYEQYF
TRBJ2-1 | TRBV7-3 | CASSLRREGYNEQFF
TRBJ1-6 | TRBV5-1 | CASSLGVGVGSPLHF
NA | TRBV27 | CASSSSIGGGEQYF
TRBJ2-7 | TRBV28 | CASSPGQGRGEQYF
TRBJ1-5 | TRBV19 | CASSIREGRDTNQPQHF
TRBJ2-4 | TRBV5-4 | CASSLEGVDIQYF
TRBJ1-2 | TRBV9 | CASSVQQGSYGYTF
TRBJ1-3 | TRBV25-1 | CASSQGNTIYF
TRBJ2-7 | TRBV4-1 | CASSQESDFTAYEQYF
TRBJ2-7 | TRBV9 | CASSPTGFTYEQYF
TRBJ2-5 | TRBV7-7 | CASSQTGDQETQYF
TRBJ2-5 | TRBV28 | CASGRRESETQYF
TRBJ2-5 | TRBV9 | CASSVASAGGEQYF
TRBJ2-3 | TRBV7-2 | CASSSKVQGATDTQYF
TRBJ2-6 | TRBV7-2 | CASSVSSGANGLTF
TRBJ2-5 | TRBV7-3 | CASSAAAQETQYF
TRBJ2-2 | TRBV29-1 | CSGTSGANTGELFF
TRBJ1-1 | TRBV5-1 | CASSSEDRVGRDTEAFF
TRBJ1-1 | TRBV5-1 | CASSLPRDIIPSMNTEAFF